This T cell receptor (beta chain) was recovered during a study of identifying expanded T cells in peripheral blood. A remark on this clone: Its antigen is as yet unknown.

The germline CDR1 and CDR2 sequences are SGHAT and FQNNGV. This CDR3 is built from 15 residues. V lost 3 bases to trimming and J lost 3 bases; unmatched junction nucleotides: 4. The assay was immunoSEQ multiplex PCR, and TCRdb's table has in-frame clones only and misses some. This sample has around 99,000 clones, with roughly 90% found just once. Study observations and caveats: Over approximately two and four weeks, about 15 and 19 clones changed, versus around 1.2 between replicates.

The origin of this receptor is a person aged 18 to 75 in good health. Sample: blood. The rearrangement uses TRBV11-2 and TRBJ2-3; the match to TRBD1 covers 9 bases. CDR3 coding DNA: TGTGCCAGCAGCTTGGGACAGGGTGGAACAGATACGCAGTATTTT. Protein: CASSLGQGGTDTQYF.